The rows below give T cell receptor beta chains drawn from one sample of a study of PD-1 blockade in classical Hodgkin lymphoma. The table came from immunoSEQ multiplex PCR; TCRdb's copy has only in-frame clones and leaves some out. In the table there are approximately 20,000 clones, around 84% of which are singletons. The source was peripheral blood mononuclear cells (PBMCs), collected before the fourth cycle of nivolumab. The source is a human donor with classical Hodgkin lymphoma. CDR3s include the opening cysteine and the closing phenylalanine or tryptophan. D genes are given only for firm matches. Size values are once, few and many counts, or a class for expanded clones, and some rows have none.

>TRBJ2-7|NA|TRBV30|NA
TGTGCCTGGAGTGTAGCGGGCGAGCAGTACTTC
CAWSVAGEQYF
>TRBJ1-1|NA|TRBV19|TRBD1
TGTGCCAGTAGCCCAAACCGACAGGGGCCGGGCACTGAAGCTTTCTTT
CASSPNRQGPGTEAFF
>TRBJ2-1|few|TRBV13|NA
TGTGCCAGCAGCTTTAATTCCTACAATGAGCAGTTCTTC
CASSFNSYNEQFF
>TRBJ1-2|NA|TRBV18|NA
TGTGCCAGCTCACCACCGGTCGGGCCACAAGGGCCTAACTATGGCTACACCTTC
CASSPPVGPQGPNYGYTF
>TRBJ1-2|NA|TRBV6-5|TRBD1
TGTGCCAGCAGTTATACCGGGACAGCCCAGTACTATGGCTACACCTTC
CASSYTGTAQYYGYTF
>TRBJ1-4|NA|TRBV19|NA
TGTGCCAGTAGTACCCTGACAGGCTTTAATGAAAAACTGTTTTTT
CASSTLTGFNEKLFF
>TRBJ2-6|few|TRBV4-3|NA
TGCGCCAGCAGCCAAGGGCCGAGGGGGAAGGGCTCTGGGGCCAACGTCCTGACTTTC
CASSQGPRGKGSGANVLTF
>TRBJ2-7|NA|TRBV4-1|TRBD2
TGCGCCAGCAGCCAAGCGGGGGGAGGATCCTACGAGCAGTACTTC
CASSQAGGGSYEQYF
>TRBJ2-6|NA|TRBV19|NA
TGTGCCAGTAGTATCGGTAGGGGGGCTGGGGCCAACGTCCTGACTTTC
CASSIGRGAGANVLTF
>TRBJ1-1|NA|TRBV10-3|TRBD1
TGTGTCAACACTCGGACAGGGAGGACTGAAGCTTTCTTT
CVNTRTGRTEAFF
>TRBJ1-1|NA|TRBV6-1|NA
TGTGCCAGCAGTGAAGATACAGGGAACACTGAAGCTTTCTTT
CASSEDTGNTEAFF
>TRBJ2-7|NA|TRBV10-3|TRBD2
TGTGCCATCAGTAAGCGGGAGGGCTACGAGCAGTACTTC
CAISKREGYEQYF
>TRBJ2-6|NA|TRBV5-1|NA
TGCGCCAGCAGCTTGGCCGACAGGGCCAACGTCCTGACTTTC
CASSLADRANVLTF
>TRBJ2-1|few|TRBV2|NA
TGTGCCAGCAGTGGCCGGGACGGAGTGAGCTCCTACAATGAGCAGTTCTTC
CASSGRDGVSSYNEQFF
>TRBJ1-4|once|TRBV19|NA
TGTGCCAGCAGAGAATACAATGAAAAACTGTTTTTT
CASREYNEKLFF
>TRBJ2-7|NA|TRBV5-5|NA
TGTGCCAGCAGCGCCCCAGCTAGCTACGAGCAGTACTTC
CASSAPASYEQYF
>TRBJ1-6|NA|TRBV4-2|TRBD1
TGTGCCAGCAGCCTATATGCGGGACAGGGAGTTTCACCCCTCCACTTT
CASSLYAGQGVSPLHF
>TRBJ1-2|once|TRBV4-1|TRBD1
TGCGCCAGCAGCCAGGGACAGGGGGCCGACTATGGCTACACCTTC
CASSQGQGADYGYTF
>TRBJ2-7|NA|TRBV7-9|TRBD2
TGTGCCAGCAGCTCCGCCGGGACTAGCGGGAGAGGCGAGCAGTACTTC
CASSSAGTSGRGEQYF
>TRBJ1-5|NA|TRBV16|NA
TGTGCCAGCAGCCAAAGTGAGGTGTACAATCAGCCCCAGCATTTT
CASSQSEVYNQPQHF
>TRBJ1-3|NA|TRBV29-1|TRBD1
TGCAGCGCATTACAGGGGCTAGGTGGAAACACCATATATTTT
CSALQGLGGNTIYF
>TRBJ2-1|NA|TRBV5-6|NA
TGTGCCAGCAGCCATGTGGAAAGGACAAACTCCTACAATGAGCAGTTCTTC
CASSHVERTNSYNEQFF
>TRBJ2-5|NA|TRBV6-1|NA
TGTGCCAGCAGTGTCACTAGAAGGGGGGAGACCCAGTACTTC
CASSVTRRGETQYF